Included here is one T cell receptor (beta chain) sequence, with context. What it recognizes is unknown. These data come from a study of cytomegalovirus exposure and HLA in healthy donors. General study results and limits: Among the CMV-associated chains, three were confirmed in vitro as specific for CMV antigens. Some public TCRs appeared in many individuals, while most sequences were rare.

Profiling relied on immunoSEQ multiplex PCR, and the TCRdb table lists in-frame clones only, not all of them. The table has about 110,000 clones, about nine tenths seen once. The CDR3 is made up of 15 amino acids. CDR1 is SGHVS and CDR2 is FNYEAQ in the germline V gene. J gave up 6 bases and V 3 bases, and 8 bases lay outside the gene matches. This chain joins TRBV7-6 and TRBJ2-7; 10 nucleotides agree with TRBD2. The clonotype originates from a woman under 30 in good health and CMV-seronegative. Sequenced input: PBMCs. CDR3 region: CASSLELAGIGEQYF. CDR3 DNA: TGTGCCAGCAGCTTGGAACTAGCGGGAATCGGCGAGCAGTACTTC. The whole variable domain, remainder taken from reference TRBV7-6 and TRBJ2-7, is GAGVSQSPRYKVTKRGQDVALRCDPISGHVSLYWYRQALGQGPEFLTYFNYEAQQDKSGLPNDRFSAERPEGSISTLTIQRTEQRDSAMYRCASSLELAGIGEQYFGPGTRLTVT.